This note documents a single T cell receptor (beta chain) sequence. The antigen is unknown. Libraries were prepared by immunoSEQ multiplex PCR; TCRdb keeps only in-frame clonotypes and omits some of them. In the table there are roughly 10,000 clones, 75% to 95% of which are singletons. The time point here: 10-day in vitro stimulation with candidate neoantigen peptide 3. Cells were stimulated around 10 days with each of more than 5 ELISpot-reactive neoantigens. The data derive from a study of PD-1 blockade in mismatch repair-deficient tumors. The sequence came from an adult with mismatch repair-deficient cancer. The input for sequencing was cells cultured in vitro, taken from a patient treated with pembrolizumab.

The CDR3 DNA reads TGTGCCAGCAGCTTCGGGCAGGGAGTATCACAGCAGTACTTC. It translates to CASSFGQGVSQQYF. The V and J genes are TRBV5-6 and TRBJ2-7; D tentatively reads TRBD1 or TRBD2 (5 bases each). CDR3 size: 14 residues. The germline V and J ends were trimmed by 2 bases and 8 bases, with 17 bases remaining between them. The germline V gene encodes CDR1 SGHDT and CDR2 YYEEEE.